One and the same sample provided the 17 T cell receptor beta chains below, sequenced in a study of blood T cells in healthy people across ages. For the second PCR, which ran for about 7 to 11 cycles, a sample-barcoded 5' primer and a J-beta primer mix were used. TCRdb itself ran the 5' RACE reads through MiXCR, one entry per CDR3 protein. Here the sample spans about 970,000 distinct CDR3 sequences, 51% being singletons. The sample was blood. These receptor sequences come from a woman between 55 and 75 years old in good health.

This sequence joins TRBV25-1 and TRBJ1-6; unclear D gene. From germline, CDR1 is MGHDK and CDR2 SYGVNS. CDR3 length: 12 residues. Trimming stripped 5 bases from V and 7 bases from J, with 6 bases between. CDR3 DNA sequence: TGTGCCAGCAGTTGGCCGAATTCACCCCTCCACTTT. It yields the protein CASSWPNSPLHF. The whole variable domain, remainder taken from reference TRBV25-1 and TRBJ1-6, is EADIYQTPRYLVIGTGKKITLECSQTMGHDKMYWYQQDPGMELHLIHYSYGVNSTEKGDLSSESTVSRIRTEHFPLTLESARPSHTSQYLCASSWPNSPLHFGNGTRLTVT.

The CDR3 nucleotides are TGTGCCAGCTCACCAGCCAGGGAACAAAATCAGCCCCAGCATTTT. Protein product: CASSPAREQNQPQHF. The V gene is TRBV18, the J gene TRBJ1-5; tentative D call: TRBD1 (5 bases). V was clipped by 2 bases and J by 4 bases, with 12 bases between them. The germline V gene encodes CDR1 KGHSH and CDR2 LQKENI. CDR3 length: 15 amino acids. The full variable domain, rest sourced from reference TRBV18 and TRBJ1-5, is NAGVMQNPRHLVRRRGQEARLRCSPMKGHSHVYWYRQLPEEGLKFMVYLQKENIIDESGMPKERFSAEFPKEGPSILRIQQVVRGDSAAYFCASSPAREQNQPQHFGDGTRLSIL.

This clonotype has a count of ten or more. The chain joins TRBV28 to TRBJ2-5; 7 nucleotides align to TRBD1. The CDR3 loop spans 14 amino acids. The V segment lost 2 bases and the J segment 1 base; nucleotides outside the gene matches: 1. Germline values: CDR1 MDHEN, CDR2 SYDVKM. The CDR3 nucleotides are TGTGCCAGCAGTTTAGACAGGGTCCAAGAGACCCAGTACTTC. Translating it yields CASSLDRVQETQYF.

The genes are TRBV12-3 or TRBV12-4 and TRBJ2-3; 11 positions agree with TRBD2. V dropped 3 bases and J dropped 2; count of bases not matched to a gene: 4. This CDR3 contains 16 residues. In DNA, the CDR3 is TGTGCCAGCAGTTTGATAGCGGGAGGGTTCACAGATACGCAGTATTTT. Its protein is CASSLIAGGFTDTQYF.

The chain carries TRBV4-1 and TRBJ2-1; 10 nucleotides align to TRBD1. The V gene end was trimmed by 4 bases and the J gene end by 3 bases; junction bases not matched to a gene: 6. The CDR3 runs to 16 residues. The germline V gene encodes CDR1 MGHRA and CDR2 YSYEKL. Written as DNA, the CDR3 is TGCGCCAGCAGCCCAGAAGACAGGGGGCTCTACAATGAGCAGTTCTTC. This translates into CASSPEDRGLYNEQFF.

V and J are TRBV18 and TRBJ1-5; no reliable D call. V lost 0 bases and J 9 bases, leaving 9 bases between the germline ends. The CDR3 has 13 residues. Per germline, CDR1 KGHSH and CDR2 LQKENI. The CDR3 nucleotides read TGTGCCAGCTCACCACCGGGCCTGACGCCCCAGCATTTT. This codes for CASSPPGLTPQHF.

Here the CDR3 DNA reads TGCAGCGTTGCGATTAATGGGGGCGGGGAGCTGTTTTTT. Protein sequence: CSVAINGGGELFF. The chain joins TRBV29-1 to TRBJ2-2; D assignment may be TRBD1 or TRBD2 (5 bases each). V was cut by 4 bases and J by 7 bases, with 13 bases left in between. Germline values: CDR1 SQVTM, CDR2 ANQGSEA. This CDR3 is built from 13 residues.

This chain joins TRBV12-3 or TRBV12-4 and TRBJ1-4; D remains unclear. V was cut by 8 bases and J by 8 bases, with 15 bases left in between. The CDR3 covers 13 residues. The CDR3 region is CASAVAYGEKLFF. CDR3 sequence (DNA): TGTGCCAGCGCCGTTGCGTATGGCGAAAAACTGTTTTTT.

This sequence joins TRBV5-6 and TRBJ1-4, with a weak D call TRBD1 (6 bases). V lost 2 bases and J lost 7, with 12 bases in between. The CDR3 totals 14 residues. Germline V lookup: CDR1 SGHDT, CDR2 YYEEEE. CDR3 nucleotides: TGTGCCAGCAGCTTTAAAGGGGGTCTTGAAAAACTGTTTTTT. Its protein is CASSFKGGLEKLFF.

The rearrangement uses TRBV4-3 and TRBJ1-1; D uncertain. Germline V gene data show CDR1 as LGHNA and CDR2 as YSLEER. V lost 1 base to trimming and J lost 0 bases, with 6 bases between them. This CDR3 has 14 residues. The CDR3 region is CASSQGGVNTEAFF. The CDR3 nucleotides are TGCGCCAGCAGCCAAGGTGGGGTGAACACTGAAGCTTTCTTT.

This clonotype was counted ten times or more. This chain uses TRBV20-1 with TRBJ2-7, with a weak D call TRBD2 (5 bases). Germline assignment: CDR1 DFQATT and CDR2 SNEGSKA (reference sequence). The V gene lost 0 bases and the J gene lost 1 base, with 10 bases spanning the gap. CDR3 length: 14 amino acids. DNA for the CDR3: TGCAGTGCTAGAGATGCCGGGGTTTCCTACGAGCAGTACTTC. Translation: CSARDAGVSYEQYF.

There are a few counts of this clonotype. The CDR3 region is CASSLLASGSAEQYF. CDR3 nucleotide sequence: TGTGCCAGCAGTTTATTGGCTAGCGGGAGCGCAGAGCAGTACTTC. The rearrangement joins TRBV12-3 or TRBV12-4 to TRBJ2-1; 10 nucleotides agree with TRBD2. TRBJ2-7 matches the DNA end more closely, so the J call is doubtful. This CDR3 region has 15 residues.

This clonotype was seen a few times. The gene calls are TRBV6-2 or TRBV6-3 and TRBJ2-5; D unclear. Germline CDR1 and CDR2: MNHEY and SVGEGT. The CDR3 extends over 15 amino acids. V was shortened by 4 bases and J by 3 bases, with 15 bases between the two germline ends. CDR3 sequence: CASSFVGAPKETQYF. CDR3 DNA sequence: TGTGCCAGCAGTTTCGTCGGAGCCCCGAAAGAGACCCAGTACTTC.

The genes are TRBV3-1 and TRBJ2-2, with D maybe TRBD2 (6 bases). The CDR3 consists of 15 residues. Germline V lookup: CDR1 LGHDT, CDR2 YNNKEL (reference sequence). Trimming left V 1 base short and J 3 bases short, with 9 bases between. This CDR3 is CASSQAPSDTGELFF. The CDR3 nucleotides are TGTGCCAGCAGCCAAGCCCCTAGCGACACCGGGGAGCTGTTTTTT.

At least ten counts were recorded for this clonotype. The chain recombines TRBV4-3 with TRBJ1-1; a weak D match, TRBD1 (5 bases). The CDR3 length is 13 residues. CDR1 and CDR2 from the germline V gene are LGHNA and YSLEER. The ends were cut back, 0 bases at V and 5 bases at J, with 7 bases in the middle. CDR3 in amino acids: CASSQEPGTEAFF. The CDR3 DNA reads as TGCGCCAGCAGCCAAGAGCCAGGGACTGAAGCTTTCTTT.

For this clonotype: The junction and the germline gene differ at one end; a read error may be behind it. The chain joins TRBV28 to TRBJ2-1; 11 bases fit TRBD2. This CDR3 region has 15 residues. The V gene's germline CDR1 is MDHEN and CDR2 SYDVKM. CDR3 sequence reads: CASSPLAGAYNGQFF. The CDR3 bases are TGTGCCAGCAGTCCACTAGCGGGAGCCTACAATGGGCAGTTCTTC.

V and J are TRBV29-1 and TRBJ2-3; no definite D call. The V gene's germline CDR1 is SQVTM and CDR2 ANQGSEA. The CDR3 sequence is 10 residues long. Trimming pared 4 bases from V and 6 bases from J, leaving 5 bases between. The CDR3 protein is CSVGRDTQYF. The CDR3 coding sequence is TGCAGCGTTGGACGGGATACGCAGTATTTT.